This T cell receptor beta chain came from a study of technical replicates of blood from a handful of donors. Data came from immunoSEQ multiplex PCR; TCRdb stores just in-frame clones and leaves some out. The sample consists of tens of thousands of clones, approximately 95% of them appearing once. The CDR3 totals 18 residues. J was trimmed by 2 bases and V by 0 bases; bases with no gene match: 9. Per the germline V gene, CDR1 is SQVTM and CDR2 is ANQGSEA. This clonotype originated in a human donor in good health. Sequenced sample: T cells isolated from PBMCs. The genes are TRBV29-1 and TRBJ2-3; 12 nucleotides agree with TRBD2. CDR3 amino acids: CSVEDPGGLAGFTDTQYF. The CDR3 bases are TGCAGCGTTGAAGATCCTGGAGGACTAGCGGGGTTCACAGATACGCAGTATTTT.